These 14 T cell receptor beta chains came from one sample sequenced in a study of CD8 T cells in ankylosing spondylitis. MiXCR, applied by TCRdb to the 5' RACE reads, yields one record per CDR3 protein. Among 200,000 to 250,000 distinct CDR3 sequences listed, roughly 24% were seen once. Sequenced sample: blood, either unsorted or a sorted T cell fraction (not recorded which). The origin of the receptors is a male donor with ankylosing spondylitis or in good health (not recorded which).

This clonotype occurred once. The chain couples TRBV7-2 to TRBJ2-1; weak D call: TRBD2 (6 bases). Germline values: CDR1 SGHTA, CDR2 FQGNSA. There are 14 residues in the CDR3. V was cut by 6 bases and J by 9 bases, with 18 bases left in between. The CDR3 nucleotides read TGTGCCAGCAGTTGGGTAGCGGAGGGTAGTGAGCAGTTCTTC. Residues: CASSWVAEGSEQFF.

This clonotype was detected many times. The chain recombines TRBV25-1 with TRBJ2-1; the D is unclear. The length of the CDR3 is 15 residues. Between the trimmed V and J ends, which lost 1 base and 7 bases, there was a span of 14 bases. Germline CDR1 reads MGHDK; CDR2 reads SYGVNS. Written as DNA, the CDR3 is TGTGCCAGCAGTGAATCAGGTGGAATCGGGAATGAGCAGTTCTTC. Translation: CASSESGGIGNEQFF.

V is TRBV20-1 and J is TRBJ2-3; D tentatively reads TRBD1 or TRBD2 (6 bases each). Germline CDR1 DFQATT, CDR2 SNEGSKA (reference sequence). This CDR3 has 15 amino acids. V lost 4 bases and J lost 0, with 14 bases in between. This chain's CDR3 is CSAKRGGPSTDTQYF. CDR3 bases: TGCAGTGCTAAGCGAGGGGGGCCCAGCACAGATACGCAGTATTTT.

This clonotype was seen more than once but under ten times. The genes are TRBV7-9 and TRBJ2-2, with a tentative D call TRBD2 (6 bases). Germline V lookup: CDR1 SEHNR, CDR2 FQNEAQ (reference sequence). V was trimmed by 5 bases and J by 2 bases, leaving 15 bases between them. This CDR3 is 16 amino acids long. Here the CDR3 DNA reads TGTGCCAGCAGCCCCGGGGGTTTTTCAAACACCGGGGAGCTGTTTTTT. Translated: CASSPGGFSNTGELFF. Full variable domain (remainder filled in from reference TRBV7-9 and TRBJ2-2): DTGVSQNPRHKITKRGQNVTFRCDPISEHNRLYWYRQTLGQGPEFLTYFQNEAQLEKSRLLSDRFSAERPKGSFSTLEIQRTEQGDSAMYLCASSPGGFSNTGELFFGEGSRLTVL.

This clonotype was counted ten times or more. The chain has TRBV7-3 and TRBJ2-1; possibly TRBD1 for D (5 bases). The CDR3 length is 15 residues. Trimming removed 2 bases from V and 5 bases from J, with 13 bases in between. Germline loops: CDR1 SGHTA, CDR2 FQGTGA. This CDR3 reads CASSLSNLGDNEQFF. The CDR3 coding sequence is TGTGCCAGCAGCTTATCAAATTTAGGGGACAATGAGCAGTTCTTC.

This clonotype was seen just once. V and J are TRBV12-3 or TRBV12-4 and TRBJ1-5; possibly TRBD1 for D (5 bases). V was pared by 7 bases and J by 3 bases, with 13 bases between. This CDR3 is 14 amino acids long. CDR3: CASTLRVSNQPQHF. The CDR3, as DNA: TGTGCCAGCACTCTCAGGGTATCCAATCAGCCCCAGCATTTT.

This clonotype was counted only a few times. This chain's CDR3 is CSANLPGRAQETQYF. CDR3 coding DNA: TGCAGTGCAAATCTCCCCGGACGCGCACAAGAGACCCAGTACTTC. V is TRBV20-1 and J is TRBJ2-5; no clear D gene. From germline, CDR1 is DFQATT and CDR2 SNEGSKA (reference sequence). This CDR3 comprises 15 residues. The germline V and J ends were trimmed by 6 bases and 2 bases, with 19 bases remaining between them.

This clonotype was seen repeatedly, ten times or more. The chain links TRBV28 to TRBJ2-3; 7 nucleotides match TRBD1. CDR3 length equals 15 residues. Germline V gene lookup returns CDR1 MDHEN and CDR2 SYDVKM. V shed 5 bases, J shed 1 base, and the junction held 6 bases outside the gene matches. CDR3 nucleotides: TGTGCCAGCAGTCCCGGACAGGTTGGCACAGATACGCAGTATTTT. This sequence encodes CASSPGQVGTDTQYF.

This clonotype was found many times. The V call is TRBV11-2, the J call TRBJ1-5; D remains unclear. CDR1 is SGHAT, CDR2 FQNNGV, per germline. The length of the CDR3 is 12 residues. Between the trimmed V and J ends, which lost 4 bases and 7 bases, there was a span of 8 bases. The CDR3 region is CASSSLGQPQHF. The CDR3 coding sequence is TGTGCCAGCAGCTCCCTGGGACAGCCCCAGCATTTT.

This clonotype was counted at least ten times. V gene TRBV20-1 combines with J gene TRBJ2-7; D unresolved. Trimming cost V 0 bases and J 4 bases, with 16 bases left between them. Germline V gives CDR1 DFQATT, CDR2 SNEGSKA (reference sequence). CDR3 size: 15 residues. CDR3: CSARDRPLTRYEQYF. In DNA, the CDR3 is TGCAGTGCTAGAGATCGCCCTCTGACGAGATACGAGCAGTACTTC.

The CDR3 sequence is CSAPQTSGGGGYNEQFF. Written as DNA, the CDR3 is TGCAGTGCTCCGCAGACTAGCGGGGGGGGAGGGTACAATGAGCAGTTCTTC. The chain is built from TRBV20-1 and TRBJ2-1; 14 nucleotides agree with TRBD2. V shed 5 bases, J shed 4 bases, and the junction held 10 bases outside the gene matches. Germline CDR1 DFQATT, CDR2 SNEGSKA (reference sequence). CDR3 length equals 17 residues.

The chain has TRBV20-1 and TRBJ1-5; D is ambiguous. This CDR3 spans 12 amino acids. V dropped 4 bases and J dropped 0 bases, with 4 bases sitting between them. CDR1 and CDR2 from the germline V gene are DFQATT and SNEGSKA (reference sequence). CDR3 residues: CSAKYSNQPQHF. The CDR3 coding sequence is TGCAGTGCTAAATATAGCAATCAGCCCCAGCATTTT.

J is TRBJ1-5 and V is TRBV20-1; 8 bases map to TRBD1. Germline CDR1 reads DFQATT; CDR2 reads SNEGSKA (reference sequence). The CDR3 runs to 12 residues. With V trimmed by 6 bases and J by 6 bases, 4 bases remained unmatched. The CDR3 loop reads CSARTGSQPQHF. The DNA for the CDR3 is TGCAGTGCCCGGACAGGGTCTCAGCCCCAGCATTTT.

In its sample, this clonotype was seen many times. The CDR3 sequence: CSAPGQGKVNTEAFF. As DNA, the CDR3 is TGCAGTGCCCCCGGACAGGGGAAGGTGAACACTGAAGCTTTCTTT. The rearrangement joins TRBV20-1 to TRBJ1-1; TRBD1 agrees at 9 bases. Germline V gene data show CDR1 as DFQATT and CDR2 as SNEGSKA (reference sequence). J gave up 0 bases and V 6 bases, and 8 bases lay outside the gene matches. The CDR3 is 15 residues long.